Below, 5 T cell receptor beta chains from the same sample are listed, as sequenced in a study of metastatic and nonmetastatic thyroid tumors. TCRdb re-processed the PCR reads through MiXCR. The table lists 12,000 or so clones, approximately 30% of them singletons. Not a single patient had been given any form of treatment at any point before undergoing thyroid surgery. The sequencing input was adjacent normal tissue. The receptors originated from a male donor with papillary thyroid cancer or a benign thyroid nodule (not recorded which). Some clones in this sample may be carry-over from other donors' samples.

V and J are TRBV5-1 and TRBJ2-3; 7 bases are shared with TRBD2. CDR1 and CDR2 from the germline V gene are SGHRS and YFSETQ. This CDR3 is built from 19 residues. Trimming at V came to 1 base and at J to 3 bases, leaving 17 bases not matched to a gene. The DNA of the CDR3 is TGCGCCAGCAGCTTGATGGGGCAAGGGGAGCAGCGGGGAACAGATACGCAGTATTTT. This encodes CASSLMGQGEQRGTDTQYF. The full variable domain, its missing parts supplied by reference TRBV5-1 and TRBJ2-3, is KAGVTQTPRYLIKTRGQQVTLSCSPISGHRSVSWYQQTPGQGLQFLFEYFSETQRNKGNFPGRFSGRQFSNSRSEMNVSTLELGDSALYLCASSLMGQGEQRGTDTQYFGPGTRLTVL.

The chain recombines TRBV25-1 with TRBJ1-4; possibly TRBD1 for D (6 bases). V shed 5 bases and J shed 8 bases, with 18 bases lying between them. Looked up from germline, CDR1 is MGHDK and CDR2 is SYGVNS. This CDR3 region has 15 residues. The CDR3 here is CASSLGTTGLEKLFF. In DNA, the CDR3 is TGTGCCAGCAGTCTAGGGACGACAGGCCTAGAAAAACTGTTTTTT.

The chain links TRBV12-3 or TRBV12-4 to TRBJ1-6; D not certain. This CDR3 has 14 residues. The V end lost 1 base, the J end lost 6 bases, and 7 bases lay between the germline ends. The CDR3 loop is CASSLVSLNSPLHF. CDR3 sequence (DNA): TGTGCCAGCAGTTTAGTCAGTCTTAATTCACCCCTCCACTTT.

The gene calls are TRBV3-1 and TRBJ2-4, with 10 positions matching TRBD2. Germline-derived CDR1 and CDR2 are LGHDT and YNNKEL (reference sequence). This CDR3 comprises 17 residues. With V trimmed by 5 bases and J by 9 bases, 16 bases remained unmatched. The CDR3 is CASSEPGTSGRAAIQYF. The CDR3 region has the DNA TGTGCCAGCAGCGAGCCCGGGACCAGCGGGAGGGCCGCCATTCAGTACTTC.

The chain combines TRBV6-1 with TRBJ1-6, with a tentative D call TRBD1 (6 bases). V was pared by 8 bases and J by 5 bases, with 10 bases between. CDR1 MNHNS and CDR2 SASEGT come from the germline V gene. This CDR3 has 13 residues. CDR3 sequence (DNA): TGTGCCAGCGGAAAGGGGGATAATTCACCCCTCCACTTT. Translated: CASGKGDNSPLHF.